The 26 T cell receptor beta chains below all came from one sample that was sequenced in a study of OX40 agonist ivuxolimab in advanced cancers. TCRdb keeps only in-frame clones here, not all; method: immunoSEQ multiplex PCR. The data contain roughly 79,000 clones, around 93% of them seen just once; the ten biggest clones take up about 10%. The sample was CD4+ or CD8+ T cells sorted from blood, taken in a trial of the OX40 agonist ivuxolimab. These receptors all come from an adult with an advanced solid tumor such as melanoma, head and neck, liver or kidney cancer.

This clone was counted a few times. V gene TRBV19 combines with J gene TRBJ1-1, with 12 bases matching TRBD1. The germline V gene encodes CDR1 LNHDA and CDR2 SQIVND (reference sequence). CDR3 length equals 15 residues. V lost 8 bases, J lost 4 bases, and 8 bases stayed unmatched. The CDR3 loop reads CASWRDRGRFTEAFF. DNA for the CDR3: TGTGCCAGTTGGAGGGACAGGGGGCGCTTCACTGAAGCTTTCTTT. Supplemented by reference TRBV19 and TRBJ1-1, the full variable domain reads DGGITQSPKYLFRKEGQNVTLSCEQNLNHDAMYWYRQDPGQGLRLIYYSQIVNDFQKGDIAEGYSVSREKKESFPLTVTSAQKNPTAFYLCASWRDRGRFTEAFFGQGTRLTVV.

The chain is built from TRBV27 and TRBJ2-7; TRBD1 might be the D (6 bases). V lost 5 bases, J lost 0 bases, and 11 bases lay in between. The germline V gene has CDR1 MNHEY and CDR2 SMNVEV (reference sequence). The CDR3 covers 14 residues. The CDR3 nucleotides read TGTGCCAGCAGTCCACGACAGGACTCCTACGAGCAGTACTTC. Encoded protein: CASSPRQDSYEQYF.

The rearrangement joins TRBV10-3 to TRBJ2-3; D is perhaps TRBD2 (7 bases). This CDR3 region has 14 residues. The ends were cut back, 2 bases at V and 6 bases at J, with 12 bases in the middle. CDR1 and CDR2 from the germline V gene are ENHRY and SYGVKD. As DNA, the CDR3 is TGTGCCATCAGTGAGCGGGGGGCATCTGATACGCAGTATTTT. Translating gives CAISERGASDTQYF.

The CDR3 loop is CATLDGNNEKLFF. The CDR3 DNA sequence: TGTGCCACCTTAGACGGCAACAATGAAAAACTGTTTTTT. J is TRBJ1-4 and V is TRBV19; D gene unclear. This CDR3 has 13 residues. The V gene lost 10 bases and the J gene lost 5 bases, with 14 bases spanning the gap. Per the germline V gene, CDR1 is LNHDA and CDR2 is SQIVND (reference sequence). Combining the CDR3 with reference TRBV19 and TRBJ1-4 gives the whole variable domain DGGITQSPKYLFRKEGQNVTLSCEQNLNHDAMYWYRQDPGQGLRLIYYSQIVNDFQKGDIAEGYSVSREKKESFPLTVTSAQKNPTAFYLCATLDGNNEKLFFGSGTQLSVL.

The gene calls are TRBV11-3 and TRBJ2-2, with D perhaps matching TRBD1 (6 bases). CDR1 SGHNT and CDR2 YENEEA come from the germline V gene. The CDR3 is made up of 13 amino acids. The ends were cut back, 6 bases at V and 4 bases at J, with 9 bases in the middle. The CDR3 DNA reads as TGTGCCAGCAGTCTCAGGGGCACCGGGGAGCTGTTTTTT. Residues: CASSLRGTGELFF. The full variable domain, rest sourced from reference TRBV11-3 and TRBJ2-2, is EAGVVQSPRYKIIEKKQPVAFWCNPISGHNTLYWYLQNLGQGPELLIRYENEEAVDDSQLPKDRFSAERLKGVDSTLKIQPAELGDSAVYLCASSLRGTGELFFGEGSRLTVL.

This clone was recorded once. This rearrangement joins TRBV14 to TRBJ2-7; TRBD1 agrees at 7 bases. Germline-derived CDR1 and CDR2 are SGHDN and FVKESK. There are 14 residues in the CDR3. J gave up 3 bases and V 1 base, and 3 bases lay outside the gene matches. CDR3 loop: CASSQGQGDYEQYF. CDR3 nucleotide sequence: TGTGCCAGCAGCCAAGGACAGGGAGACTACGAGCAGTACTTC.

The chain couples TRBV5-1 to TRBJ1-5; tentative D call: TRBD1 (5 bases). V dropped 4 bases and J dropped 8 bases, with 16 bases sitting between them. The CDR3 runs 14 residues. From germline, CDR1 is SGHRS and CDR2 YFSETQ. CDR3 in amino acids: CASSPGPVSEPQHF. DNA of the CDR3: TGCGCCAGCAGCCCGGGACCGGTGTCAGAGCCCCAGCATTTT.

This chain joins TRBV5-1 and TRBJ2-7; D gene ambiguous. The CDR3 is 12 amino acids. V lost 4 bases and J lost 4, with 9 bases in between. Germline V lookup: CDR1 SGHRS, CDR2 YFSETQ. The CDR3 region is CASSQDGYEQYF. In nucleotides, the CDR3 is TGCGCCAGCAGCCAGGACGGATACGAGCAGTACTTC.

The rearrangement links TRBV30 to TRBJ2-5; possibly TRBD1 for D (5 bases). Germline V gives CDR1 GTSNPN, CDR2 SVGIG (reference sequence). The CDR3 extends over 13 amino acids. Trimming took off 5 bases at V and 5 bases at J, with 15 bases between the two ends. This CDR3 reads CAWRDSEAETQYF. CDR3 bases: TGTGCCTGGCGCGACAGTGAGGCCGAGACCCAGTACTTC.

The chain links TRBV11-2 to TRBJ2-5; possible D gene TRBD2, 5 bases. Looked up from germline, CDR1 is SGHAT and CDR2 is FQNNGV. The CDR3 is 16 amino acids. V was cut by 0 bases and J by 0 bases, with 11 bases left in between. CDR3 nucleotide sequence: TGTGCCAGCAGCTTAGAGGGATGGGAGAACCAAGAGACCCAGTACTTC. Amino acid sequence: CASSLEGWENQETQYF.

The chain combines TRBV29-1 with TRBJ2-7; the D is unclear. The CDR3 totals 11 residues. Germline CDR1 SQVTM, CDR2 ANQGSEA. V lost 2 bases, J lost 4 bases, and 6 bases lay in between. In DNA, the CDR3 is TGCAGCGTTGAACTTGGGTACGAGCAGTACTTC. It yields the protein CSVELGYEQYF.

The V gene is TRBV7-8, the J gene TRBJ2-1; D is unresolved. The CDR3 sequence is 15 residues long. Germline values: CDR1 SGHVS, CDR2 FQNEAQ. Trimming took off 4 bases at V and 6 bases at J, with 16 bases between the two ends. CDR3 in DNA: TGTGCCAGCAGCTCTACTACGGAAGGCCCCAATGAGCAGTTCTTC. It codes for CASSSTTEGPNEQFF.

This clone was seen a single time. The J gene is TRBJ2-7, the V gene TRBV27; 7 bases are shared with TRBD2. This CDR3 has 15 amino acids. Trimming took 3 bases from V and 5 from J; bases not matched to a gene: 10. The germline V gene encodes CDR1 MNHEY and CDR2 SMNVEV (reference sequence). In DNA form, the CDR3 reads TGTGCCAGCAGTTTCACCTCCCTCGGGGGGAACGAGCAGTACTTC. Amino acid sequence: CASSFTSLGGNEQYF.

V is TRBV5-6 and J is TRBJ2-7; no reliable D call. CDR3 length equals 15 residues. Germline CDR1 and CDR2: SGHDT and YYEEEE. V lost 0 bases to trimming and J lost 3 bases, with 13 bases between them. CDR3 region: CASSLGARKNYEQYF. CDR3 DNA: TGTGCCAGCAGCTTGGGGGCCAGGAAGAACTACGAGCAGTACTTC.

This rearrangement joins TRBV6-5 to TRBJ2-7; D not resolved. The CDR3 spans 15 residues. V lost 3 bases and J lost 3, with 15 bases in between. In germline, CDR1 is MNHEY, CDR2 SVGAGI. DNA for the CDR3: TGTGCCAGCAGTTATGCTCGGTCAACTAACTACGAGCAGTACTTC. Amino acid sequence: CASSYARSTNYEQYF.

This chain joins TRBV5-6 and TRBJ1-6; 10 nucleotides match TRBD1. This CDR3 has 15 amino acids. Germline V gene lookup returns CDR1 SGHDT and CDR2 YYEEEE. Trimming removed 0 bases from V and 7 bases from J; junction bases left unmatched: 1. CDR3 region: CASSLGTGGNSPLHF. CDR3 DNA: TGTGCCAGCAGCTTGGGGACAGGGGGAAATTCACCCCTCCACTTT.

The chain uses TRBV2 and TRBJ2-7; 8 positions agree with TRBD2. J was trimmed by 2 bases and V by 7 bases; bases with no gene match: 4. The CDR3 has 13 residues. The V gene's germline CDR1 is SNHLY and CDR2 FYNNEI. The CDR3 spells CASIGAGAYEQYF. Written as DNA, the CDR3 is TGTGCCAGCATAGGAGCGGGGGCCTACGAGCAGTACTTC.

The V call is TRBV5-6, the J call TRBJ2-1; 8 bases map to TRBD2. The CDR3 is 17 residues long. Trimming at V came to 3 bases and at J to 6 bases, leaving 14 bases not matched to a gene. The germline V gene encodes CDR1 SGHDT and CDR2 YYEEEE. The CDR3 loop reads CASSWGGKLAGFNEQFF. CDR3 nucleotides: TGTGCCAGCAGCTGGGGAGGGAAATTAGCGGGGTTCAATGAGCAGTTCTTC.

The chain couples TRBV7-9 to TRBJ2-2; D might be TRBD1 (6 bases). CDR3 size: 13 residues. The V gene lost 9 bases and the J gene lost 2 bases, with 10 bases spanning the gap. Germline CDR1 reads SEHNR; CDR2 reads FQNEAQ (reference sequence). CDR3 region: CARGAFNTGELFF. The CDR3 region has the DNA TGTGCCAGGGGGGCCTTTAACACCGGGGAGCTGTTTTTT.

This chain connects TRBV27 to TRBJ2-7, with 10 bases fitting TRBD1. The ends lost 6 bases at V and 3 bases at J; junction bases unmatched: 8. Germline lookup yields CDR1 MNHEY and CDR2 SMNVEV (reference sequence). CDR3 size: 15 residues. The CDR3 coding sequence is TGTGCCAGCAGCCTCAGTGGACAGGGGGTCTACGAGCAGTACTTC. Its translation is CASSLSGQGVYEQYF.

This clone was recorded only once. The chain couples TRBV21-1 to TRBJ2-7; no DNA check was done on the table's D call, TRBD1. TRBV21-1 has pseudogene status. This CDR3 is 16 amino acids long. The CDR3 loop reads CASSTSMGTASYEQYF. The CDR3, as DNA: TGTGCCAGCAGCACTTCGATGGGGACAGCCTCCTACGAGCAGTACTTC.

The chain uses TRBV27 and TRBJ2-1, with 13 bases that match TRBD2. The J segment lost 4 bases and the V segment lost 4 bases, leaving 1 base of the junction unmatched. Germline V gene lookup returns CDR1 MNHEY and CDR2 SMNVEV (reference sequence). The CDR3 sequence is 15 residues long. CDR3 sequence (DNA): TGTGCCAGCAGTTCGGGACTAGCGGGATACAATGAGCAGTTCTTC. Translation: CASSSGLAGYNEQFF.

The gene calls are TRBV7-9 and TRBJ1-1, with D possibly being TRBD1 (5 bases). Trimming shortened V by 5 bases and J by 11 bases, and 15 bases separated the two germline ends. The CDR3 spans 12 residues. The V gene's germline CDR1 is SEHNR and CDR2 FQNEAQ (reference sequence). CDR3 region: CASSPGGTVAFF. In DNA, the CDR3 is TGTGCCAGCAGCCCAGGAGGGACGGTGGCTTTCTTT. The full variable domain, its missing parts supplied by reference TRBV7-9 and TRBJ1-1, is DTGVSQNPRHKITKRGQNVTFRCDPISEHNRLYWYRQTLGQGPEFLTYFQNEAQLEKSRLLSDRFSAERPKGSFSTLEIQRTEQGDSAMYLCASSPGGTVAFFGQGTRLTVV.

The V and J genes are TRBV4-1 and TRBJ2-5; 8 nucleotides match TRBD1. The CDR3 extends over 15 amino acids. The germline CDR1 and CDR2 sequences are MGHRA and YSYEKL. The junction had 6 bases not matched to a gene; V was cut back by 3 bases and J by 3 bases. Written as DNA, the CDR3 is TGCGCCAGCAGCCACCTCAGACAGGGGAAAGAGACCCAGTACTTC. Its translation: CASSHLRQGKETQYF.

Here the CDR3 reads CASSVVGPAEAFF. In nucleotides, the CDR3 is TGTGCCAGCAGCGTAGTTGGGCCAGCTGAAGCTTTCTTT. The chain combines TRBV9 with TRBJ1-1; no clear D. Trimming cost V 0 bases and J 6 bases, with 9 bases left between them. The CDR3 extends over 13 amino acids. Germline lookup yields CDR1 SGDLS and CDR2 YYNGEE.

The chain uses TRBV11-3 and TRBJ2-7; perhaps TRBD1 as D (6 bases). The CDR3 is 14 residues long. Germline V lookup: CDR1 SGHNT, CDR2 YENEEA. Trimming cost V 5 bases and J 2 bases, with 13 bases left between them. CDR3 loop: CASSIRGTAYEQYF. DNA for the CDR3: TGTGCCAGCAGCATAAGGGGGACGGCCTACGAGCAGTACTTC.